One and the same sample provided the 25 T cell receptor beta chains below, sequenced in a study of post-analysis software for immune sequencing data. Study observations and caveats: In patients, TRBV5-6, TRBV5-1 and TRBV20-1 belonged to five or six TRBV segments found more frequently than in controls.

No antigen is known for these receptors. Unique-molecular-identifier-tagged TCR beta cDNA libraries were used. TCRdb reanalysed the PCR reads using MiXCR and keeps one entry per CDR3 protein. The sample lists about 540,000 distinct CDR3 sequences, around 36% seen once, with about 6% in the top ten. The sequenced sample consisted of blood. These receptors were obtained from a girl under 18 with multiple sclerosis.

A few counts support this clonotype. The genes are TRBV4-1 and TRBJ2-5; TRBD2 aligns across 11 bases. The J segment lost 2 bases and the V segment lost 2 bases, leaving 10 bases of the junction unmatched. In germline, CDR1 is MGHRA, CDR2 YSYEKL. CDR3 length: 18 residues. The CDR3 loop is CASSQPTSGGPLQETQYF. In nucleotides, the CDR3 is TGCGCCAGCAGCCAACCCACTAGCGGGGGACCCCTACAAGAGACCCAGTACTTC.

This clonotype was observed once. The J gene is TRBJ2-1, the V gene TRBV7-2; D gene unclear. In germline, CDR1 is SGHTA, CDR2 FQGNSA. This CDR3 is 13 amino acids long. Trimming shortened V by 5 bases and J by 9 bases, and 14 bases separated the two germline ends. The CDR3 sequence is CASSIHRDGEQFF. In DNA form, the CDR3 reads TGTGCCAGCAGCATCCACAGAGATGGTGAGCAGTTCTTC.

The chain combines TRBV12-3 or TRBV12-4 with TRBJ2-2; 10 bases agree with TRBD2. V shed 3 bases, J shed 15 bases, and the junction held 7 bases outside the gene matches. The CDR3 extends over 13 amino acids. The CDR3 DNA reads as TGTGCCAGCAGTTTCTCCGGTAGCGGGGGGATGTTTTTT. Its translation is CASSFSGSGGMFF.

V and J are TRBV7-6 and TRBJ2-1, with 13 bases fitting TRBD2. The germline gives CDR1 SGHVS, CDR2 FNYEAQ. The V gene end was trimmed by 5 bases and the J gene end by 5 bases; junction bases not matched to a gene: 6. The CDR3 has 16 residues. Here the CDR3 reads CASSPKGLAGNNEQFF. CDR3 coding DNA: TGTGCCAGCAGCCCCAAGGGACTAGCGGGAAACAATGAGCAGTTCTTC. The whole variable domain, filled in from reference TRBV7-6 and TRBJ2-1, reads GAGVSQSPRYKVTKRGQDVALRCDPISGHVSLYWYRQALGQGPEFLTYFNYEAQQDKSGLPNDRFSAERPEGSISTLTIQRTEQRDSAMYRCASSPKGLAGNNEQFFGPGTRLTVL.

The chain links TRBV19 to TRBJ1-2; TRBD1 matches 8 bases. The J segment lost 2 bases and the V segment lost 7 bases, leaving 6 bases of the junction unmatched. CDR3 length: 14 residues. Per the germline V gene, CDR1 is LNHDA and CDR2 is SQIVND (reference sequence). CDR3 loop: CASISDRVNYGYTF. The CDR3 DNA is TGTGCCAGTATTTCGGACAGGGTAAACTATGGCTACACCTTC.

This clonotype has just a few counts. CDR3 DNA: TGTGCCAGCAGCTTAACGGACTCTCTGGGCACAGATACGCAGTATTTT. Residues: CASSLTDSLGTDTQYF. This chain connects TRBV7-3 to TRBJ2-3, with D maybe TRBD2 (5 bases). Trimming took 0 bases from V and 1 from J, leaving 11 bases between them. Germline CDR1 is SGHTA and CDR2 is FQGTGA. The CDR3 is made up of 16 amino acids.

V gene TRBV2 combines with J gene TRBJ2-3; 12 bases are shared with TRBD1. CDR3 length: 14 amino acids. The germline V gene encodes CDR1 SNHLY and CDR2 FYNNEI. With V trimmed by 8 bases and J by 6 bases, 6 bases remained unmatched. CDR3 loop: CASLRDRGQDTQYF. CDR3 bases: TGTGCCAGCCTACGGGACAGGGGGCAGGATACGCAGTATTTT.

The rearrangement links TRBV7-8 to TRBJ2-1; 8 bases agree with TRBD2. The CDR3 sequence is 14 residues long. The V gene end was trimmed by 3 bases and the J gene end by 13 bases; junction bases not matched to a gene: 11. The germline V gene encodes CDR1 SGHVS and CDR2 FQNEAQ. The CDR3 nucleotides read TGTGCCAGCAGCTTCCTTTCGGGGGGGGAGACCCAGTTCTTC. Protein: CASSFLSGGETQFF.

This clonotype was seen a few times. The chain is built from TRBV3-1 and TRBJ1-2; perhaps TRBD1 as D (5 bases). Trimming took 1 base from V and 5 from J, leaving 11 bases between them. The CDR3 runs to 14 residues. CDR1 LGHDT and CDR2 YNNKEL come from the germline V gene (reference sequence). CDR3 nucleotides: TGTGCCAGCAGCCAAGGGCTCAGGGTTTATGGCTACACCTTC. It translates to CASSQGLRVYGYTF.

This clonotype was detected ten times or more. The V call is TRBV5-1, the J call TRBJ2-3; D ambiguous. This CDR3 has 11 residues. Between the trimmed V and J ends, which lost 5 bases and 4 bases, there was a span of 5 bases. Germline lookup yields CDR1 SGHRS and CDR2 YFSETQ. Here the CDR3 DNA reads TGCGCCAGCAGGTTCGCAGATACGCAGTATTTT. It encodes CASRFADTQYF.

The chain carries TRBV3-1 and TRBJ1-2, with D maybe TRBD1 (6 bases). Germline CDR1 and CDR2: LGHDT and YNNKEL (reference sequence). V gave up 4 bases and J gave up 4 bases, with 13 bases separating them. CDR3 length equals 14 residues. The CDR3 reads CASSRGGGFYGYTF. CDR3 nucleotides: TGTGCCAGCAGCCGAGGAGGGGGGTTCTATGGCTACACCTTC.

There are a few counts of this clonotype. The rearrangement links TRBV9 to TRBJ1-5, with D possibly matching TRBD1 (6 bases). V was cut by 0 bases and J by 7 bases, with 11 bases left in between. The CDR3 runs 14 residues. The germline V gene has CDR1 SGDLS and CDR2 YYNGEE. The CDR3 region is CASSVGQAVQPQHF. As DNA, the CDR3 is TGTGCCAGCAGCGTAGGACAGGCTGTCCAGCCCCAGCATTTT.

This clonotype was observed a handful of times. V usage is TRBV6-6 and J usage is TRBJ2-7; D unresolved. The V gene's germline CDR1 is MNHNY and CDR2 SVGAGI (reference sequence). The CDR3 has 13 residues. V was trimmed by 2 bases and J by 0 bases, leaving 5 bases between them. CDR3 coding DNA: TGTGCCAGCAGTTACGACGGCTCCTACGAGCAGTACTTC. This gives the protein CASSYDGSYEQYF.

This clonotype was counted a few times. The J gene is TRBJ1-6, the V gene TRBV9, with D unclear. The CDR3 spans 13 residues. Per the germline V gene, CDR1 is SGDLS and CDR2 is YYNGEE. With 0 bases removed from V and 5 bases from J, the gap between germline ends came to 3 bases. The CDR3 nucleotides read TGTGCCAGCAGCGTAGGGAATAATTCACCCCTCCACTTT. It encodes CASSVGNNSPLHF.

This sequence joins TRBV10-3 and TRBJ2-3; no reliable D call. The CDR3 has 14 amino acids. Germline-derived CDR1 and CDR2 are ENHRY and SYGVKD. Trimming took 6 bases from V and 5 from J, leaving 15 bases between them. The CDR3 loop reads CAIRRVPAEDTQYF. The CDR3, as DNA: TGTGCCATCAGGCGAGTGCCGGCGGAAGATACGCAGTATTTT.

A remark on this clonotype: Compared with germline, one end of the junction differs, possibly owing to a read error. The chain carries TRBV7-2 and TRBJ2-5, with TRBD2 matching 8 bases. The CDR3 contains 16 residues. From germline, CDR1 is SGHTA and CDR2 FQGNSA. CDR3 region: CANSLAVSGVQETQYF. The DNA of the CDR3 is TGTGCCAACAGCTTAGCGGTTAGCGGGGTCCAAGAGACCCAGTACTTC.

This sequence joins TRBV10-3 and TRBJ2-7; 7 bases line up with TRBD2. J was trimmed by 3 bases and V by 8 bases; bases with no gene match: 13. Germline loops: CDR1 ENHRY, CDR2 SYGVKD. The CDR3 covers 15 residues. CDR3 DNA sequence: TGTGCCATCGGCTGCACGGGGGGTGCTTTCTACGAGCAGTACTTC. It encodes CAIGCTGGAFYEQYF.

The CDR3 loop is CASTPRKTEAFF. CDR3 DNA: TGTGCCAGCACTCCAAGGAAGACTGAAGCTTTCTTT. This sequence joins TRBV2 and TRBJ1-1; D uncertain. The V end lost 7 bases, the J end lost 5 bases, and 11 bases lay between the germline ends. Germline CDR1 reads SNHLY; CDR2 reads FYNNEI. This CDR3 has 12 residues.

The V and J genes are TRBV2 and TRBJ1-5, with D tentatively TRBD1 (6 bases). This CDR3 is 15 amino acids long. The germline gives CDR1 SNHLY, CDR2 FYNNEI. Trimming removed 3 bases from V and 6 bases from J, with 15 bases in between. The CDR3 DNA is TGTGCCAGCAGTGATGACGGGGGGGCGGGTCAGCCCCAGCATTTT. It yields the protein CASSDDGGAGQPQHF.

The CDR3 nucleotides read TGCAGTGCTAGAACCGTCAGGGGTGGCGATCAGCCCCAGCATTTT. As protein: CSARTVRGGDQPQHF. The chain carries TRBV20-1 and TRBJ1-5, with D tentatively TRBD1 (6 bases). This CDR3 comprises 15 residues. CDR1 and CDR2 (germline): DFQATT, SNEGSKA (reference sequence). V was trimmed by 2 bases and J by 5 bases, leaving 16 bases between them.

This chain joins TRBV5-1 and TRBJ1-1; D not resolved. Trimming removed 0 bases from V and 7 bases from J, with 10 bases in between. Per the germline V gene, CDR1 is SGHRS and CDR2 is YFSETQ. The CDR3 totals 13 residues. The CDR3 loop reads CASSLGGSIEAFF. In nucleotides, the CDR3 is TGCGCCAGCAGCTTGGGTGGGAGTATTGAAGCTTTCTTT.

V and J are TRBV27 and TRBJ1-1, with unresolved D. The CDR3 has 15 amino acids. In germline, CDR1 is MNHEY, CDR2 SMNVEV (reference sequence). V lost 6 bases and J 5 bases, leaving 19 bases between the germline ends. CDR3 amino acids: CASRPNLGRRTEAFF. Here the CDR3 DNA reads TGTGCCAGCAGACCCAATCTCGGCCGCCGAACTGAAGCTTTCTTT.

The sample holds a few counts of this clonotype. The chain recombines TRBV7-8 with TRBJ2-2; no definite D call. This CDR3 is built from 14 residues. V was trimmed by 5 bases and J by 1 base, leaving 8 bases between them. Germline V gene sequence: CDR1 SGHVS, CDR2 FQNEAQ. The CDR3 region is CASSLDWNTGELFF. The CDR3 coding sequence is TGTGCCAGCAGCCTTGACTGGAACACCGGGGAGCTGTTTTTT. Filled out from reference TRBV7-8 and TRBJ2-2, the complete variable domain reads GAGVSQSPRYKVAKRGQDVALRCDPISGHVSLFWYQQALGQGPEFLTYFQNEAQLDKSGLPSDRFFAERPEGSVSTLKIQRTQQEDSAVYLCASSLDWNTGELFFGEGSRLTVL.

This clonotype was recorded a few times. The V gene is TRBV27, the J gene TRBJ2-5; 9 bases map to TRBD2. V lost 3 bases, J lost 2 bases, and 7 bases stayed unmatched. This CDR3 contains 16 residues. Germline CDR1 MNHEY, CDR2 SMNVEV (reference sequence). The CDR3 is CASSFGASGVQETQYF. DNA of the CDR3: TGTGCCAGCAGTTTTGGGGCTAGCGGGGTACAAGAGACCCAGTACTTC.

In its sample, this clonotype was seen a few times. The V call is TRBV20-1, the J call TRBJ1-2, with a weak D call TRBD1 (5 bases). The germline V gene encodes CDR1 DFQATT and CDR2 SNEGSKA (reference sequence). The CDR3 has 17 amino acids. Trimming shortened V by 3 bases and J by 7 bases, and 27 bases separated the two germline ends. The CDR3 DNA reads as TGCAGTGCTAGTTCCACACGGGGACGGGAAGGGGATCCTGGCTACACCTTC. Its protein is CSASSTRGREGDPGYTF.